Below, 18 T cell receptor beta chains from the same sample are listed, as sequenced in a study of shared clonotypes between healthy human individuals. TCRdb's table, derived via immunoSEQ multiplex PCR, lists solely in-frame clones and lacks some. The profile shows over a million clones, roughly 96% of them singletons. Sequencing was done on a sample of naive CD4+ T cells sorted from blood. Indicated subset: CD45RA+ positively selected. Receptors originate from a man younger than 40 in good health.

The chain employs TRBV18 and TRBJ2-6; D possibly corresponds to TRBD1 (5 bases). Trimming took off 5 bases at V and 9 bases at J, with 26 bases between the two ends. The germline V gene has CDR1 KGHSH and CDR2 LQKENI. The CDR3 totals 18 residues. CDR3 in amino acids: CASSSTQGTSLGDNVLTF. The DNA for the CDR3 is TGTGCCAGCTCATCGACGCAGGGAACGTCTCTTGGCGACAACGTCCTGACTTTC.

The chain is built from TRBV5-6 and TRBJ1-5; D is unresolved. Germline V gives CDR1 SGHDT, CDR2 YYEEEE. Trimming pared 3 bases from V and 0 bases from J, leaving 16 bases between. The CDR3 has 17 residues. CDR3 residues: CASSSWPGMNSNQPQHF. The CDR3 coding sequence is TGTGCCAGCAGCTCCTGGCCGGGAATGAATAGCAATCAGCCCCAGCATTTT.

V is TRBV2 and J is TRBJ1-2; weak D call: TRBD1 (6 bases). The CDR3 is made up of 11 amino acids. Germline loops: CDR1 SNHLY, CDR2 FYNNEI. The V end lost 9 bases, the J end lost 6 bases, and 11 bases lay between the germline ends. CDR3 coding DNA: TGTGCCAGTGGGACACTGGATGGCTACACCTTC. This sequence encodes CASGTLDGYTF.

The chain joins TRBV5-4 to TRBJ2-5, with 9 bases lining up with TRBD2. The CDR3 contains 14 residues. The V and J ends lost 3 bases and 2 bases, in that order; junction bases with no gene match: 2. Germline V lookup: CDR1 SGHNT, CDR2 YYREEE (reference sequence). This CDR3 reads CASSSSGRQETQYF. The CDR3 region has the DNA TGTGCCAGCAGCTCAAGCGGGAGGCAAGAGACCCAGTACTTC.

This clone has a single count. Other DNA sequences in the sample encode the same CDR3. The V call is TRBV18, the J call TRBJ2-5; TRBD2 is a possible D gene (6 bases). Germline V CDR1 and CDR2: KGHSH, LQKENI. The length of the CDR3 is 13 residues. Trimming stripped 4 bases from V and 2 bases from J, with 8 bases between. In nucleotides, the CDR3 is TGTGCCAGCTCACGGGGACTTCAAGAGACCCAGTACTTC. Translation: CASSRGLQETQYF.

This sequence joins TRBV6-1 and TRBJ1-1; no clear D gene. The CDR3 has 13 amino acids. Trimming shortened V by 2 bases and J by 2 bases, and 6 bases separated the two germline ends. Germline V gives CDR1 MNHNS, CDR2 SASEGT. CDR3 protein: CASSERRNTEAFF. CDR3 DNA sequence: TGTGCCAGCAGTGAACGGCGTAACACTGAAGCTTTCTTT.

J is TRBJ2-7 and V is TRBV5-4; maybe TRBD2 (5 bases). The CDR3 runs to 13 residues. Germline CDR1 reads SGHNT; CDR2 reads YYREEE (reference sequence). The V end was cut by 0 bases, the J end by 3 bases, with 7 bases between. CDR3 nucleotides: TGTGCCAGCAGCTTGGAGCGGCACTACGAGCAGTACTTC. It specifies CASSLERHYEQYF.

This rearrangement joins TRBV6-1 to TRBJ1-4; 8 bases are a match to TRBD1. The ends lost 4 bases at V and 6 bases at J; junction bases unmatched: 4. Looked up from germline, CDR1 is MNHNS and CDR2 is SASEGT. The CDR3 extends over 14 amino acids. The DNA of the CDR3 is TGTGCCAGCAGTGTCGACAGGGGTTATGAAAAACTGTTTTTT. It is translated as CASSVDRGYEKLFF.

J is TRBJ1-2 and V is TRBV28; TRBD1 matches at 7 bases. From germline, CDR1 is MDHEN and CDR2 SYDVKM. With 10 bases clipped from V and 2 bases from J, the junction kept 7 bases outside the gene matches. CDR3 length: 13 residues. The CDR3 spells CATFRGQNYGYTF. Here the CDR3 DNA reads TGTGCCACATTTAGGGGGCAAAACTATGGCTACACCTTC.

The chain has TRBV11-3 and TRBJ2-1; 13 nucleotides align to TRBD2. The CDR3 runs to 15 residues. Trimming removed 4 bases from V and 8 bases from J; junction bases left unmatched: 5. Germline V lookup: CDR1 SGHNT, CDR2 YENEEA. CDR3 region: CASSSGLAGADEQFF. CDR3 nucleotides: TGTGCCAGCAGCTCAGGACTAGCGGGAGCTGATGAGCAGTTCTTC. The whole variable domain, filled in from reference TRBV11-3 and TRBJ2-1, reads EAGVVQSPRYKIIEKKQPVAFWCNPISGHNTLYWYLQNLGQGPELLIRYENEEAVDDSQLPKDRFSAERLKGVDSTLKIQPAELGDSAVYLCASSSGLAGADEQFFGPGTRLTVL.

This rearrangement joins TRBV7-2 to TRBJ2-3, with 9 bases that match TRBD2. Trimming at V came to 2 bases and at J to 5 bases, leaving 5 bases not matched to a gene. This CDR3 region has 15 residues. CDR1 SGHTA and CDR2 FQGNSA come from the germline V gene. CDR3 sequence (DNA): TGTGCCAGCAGCTTAAAAGCGGGAGGCATAGATACGCAGTATTTT. Translating gives CASSLKAGGIDTQYF.

This chain connects TRBV5-1 to TRBJ2-3; no reliable D call. This CDR3 is built from 13 residues. Germline CDR1 reads SGHRS; CDR2 reads YFSETQ. The V end lost 0 bases, the J end lost 6 bases, and 8 bases lay between the germline ends. The CDR3 is CASSLEPLDTQYF. CDR3 nucleotides: TGCGCCAGCAGCTTGGAACCGCTGGATACGCAGTATTTT.

Here the CDR3 DNA reads TGTGCCAGCAGCTTAGGTTCGGCAGGGGTGTTGGAGACCCAGTACTTC. Its protein product is CASSLGSAGVLETQYF. The chain has TRBV11-3 and TRBJ2-5, with D possibly being TRBD1 (6 bases). V gave up 1 base and J gave up 5 bases, with 17 bases separating them. The CDR3 runs to 16 residues. Looked up from germline, CDR1 is SGHNT and CDR2 is YENEEA. The full variable domain, completed using reference TRBV11-3 and TRBJ2-5, is EAGVVQSPRYKIIEKKQPVAFWCNPISGHNTLYWYLQNLGQGPELLIRYENEEAVDDSQLPKDRFSAERLKGVDSTLKIQPAELGDSAVYLCASSLGSAGVLETQYFGPGTRLLVL.

J is TRBJ1-5 and V is TRBV29-1, with 9 bases matching TRBD1. J lost 4 bases, V lost 6 bases, and 7 bases had no gene match. This CDR3 region has 14 residues. Germline loops: CDR1 SQVTM, CDR2 ANQGSEA. CDR3 amino acids: CSVAQGADNQPQHF. In DNA, the CDR3 is TGCAGCGTCGCACAGGGGGCAGATAATCAGCCCCAGCATTTT. The variable domain in full, completed from reference TRBV29-1 and TRBJ1-5, reads SAVISQKPSRDICQRGTSLTIQCQVDSQVTMMFWYRQQPGQSLTLIATANQGSEATYESGFVIDKFPISRPNLTFSTLTVSNMSPEDSSIYLCSVAQGADNQPQHFGDGTRLSIL.

The chain recombines TRBV7-9 with TRBJ1-1; D might be TRBD1 (5 bases). The CDR3 is 15 residues long. In germline, CDR1 is SEHNR, CDR2 FQNEAQ (reference sequence). Trimming removed 5 bases from V and 0 bases from J, with 13 bases in between. The CDR3 is CASSKRDLLNTEAFF. The CDR3 DNA is TGTGCCAGCAGCAAGAGGGACCTACTGAACACTGAAGCTTTCTTT.

The V call is TRBV18, the J call TRBJ1-5; D remains unclear. The CDR3 is made up of 16 amino acids. Germline V gene lookup returns CDR1 KGHSH and CDR2 LQKENI. V was cut by 0 bases and J by 0 bases, with 9 bases left in between. This chain's CDR3 is CASSPPSQNSNQPQHF. CDR3 coding DNA: TGTGCCAGCTCACCACCCTCACAGAATAGCAATCAGCCCCAGCATTTT. Complete variable domain (other parts from reference TRBV18 and TRBJ1-5): NAGVMQNPRHLVRRRGQEARLRCSPMKGHSHVYWYRQLPEEGLKFMVYLQKENIIDESGMPKERFSAEFPKEGPSILRIQQVVRGDSAAYFCASSPPSQNSNQPQHFGDGTRLSIL.

This clone was counted a single time. The sample carries other DNA sequences with the same CDR3. This sequence joins TRBV7-8 and TRBJ2-7, with 9 bases matching TRBD2. The CDR3 is made up of 15 amino acids. Trimming at V came to 1 base and at J to 4 bases, leaving 5 bases not matched to a gene. CDR1 and CDR2 from the germline V gene are SGHVS and FQNEAQ. The CDR3 sequence is CASSLGAGGPYEQYF. DNA of the CDR3: TGTGCCAGCAGCTTAGGTGCGGGAGGGCCGTACGAGCAGTACTTC.

This chain uses TRBV23-1 with TRBJ2-2; 10 bases match TRBD1. TRBV23-1 belongs to the ORF category, with a function that is uncertain. The CDR3 has 15 residues. Losses at the gene ends were 3 bases for V and 5 bases for J; bases not matched to a gene: 3. CDR3 in amino acids: CASSHAGQGTGELFF. The CDR3 nucleotides are TGCGCCAGCAGTCATGCGGGACAGGGGACCGGGGAGCTGTTTTTT.